Listed here is a single T cell receptor beta chain. This record belongs to a study of technical replicates of blood from a few donors. The repertoire was sequenced with immunoSEQ multiplex PCR; TCRdb's copy has only in-frame clones and lacks some. The sample consists of tens of thousands of clones, approximately 75% of them appearing once. V lost 0 bases and J lost 4, with 7 bases in between. The CDR3 consists of 14 residues. Germline values: CDR1 SGHNT, CDR2 YYREEE (reference sequence). The receptor's source is a human donor in good health. Some clones in this sample may be carry-over from other donors' samples. The sequencing input was PBMCs. The rearrangement uses TRBV5-4 and TRBJ2-2; no firm D call. CDR3 sequence: CASSLVEATGELFF. CDR3 nucleotide sequence: TGTGCCAGCAGCTTGGTCGAGGCCACCGGGGAGCTGTTTTTT.